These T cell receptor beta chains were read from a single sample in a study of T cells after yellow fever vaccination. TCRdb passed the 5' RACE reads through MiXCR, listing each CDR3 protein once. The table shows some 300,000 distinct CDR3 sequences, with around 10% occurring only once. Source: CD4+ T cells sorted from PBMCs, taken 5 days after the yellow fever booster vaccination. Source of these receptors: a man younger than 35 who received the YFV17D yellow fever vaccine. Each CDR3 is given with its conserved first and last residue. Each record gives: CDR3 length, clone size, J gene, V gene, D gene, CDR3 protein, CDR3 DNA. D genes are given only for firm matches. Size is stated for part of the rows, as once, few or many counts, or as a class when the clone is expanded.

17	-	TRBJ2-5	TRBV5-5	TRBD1	CASSLGLDRGLKETQYF	TGTGCCAGCAGCTTGGGCCTTGACAGGGGGCTAAAAGAGACCCAGTACTTC
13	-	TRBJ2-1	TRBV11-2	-	CASSRGAWREQFF	TGTGCCAGCAGCCGCGGGGCCTGGCGAGAGCAGTTCTTC
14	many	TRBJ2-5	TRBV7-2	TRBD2	CASSQGLAGETQYF	TGTGCCAGCAGCCAGGGACTAGCGGGAGAGACCCAGTACTTC
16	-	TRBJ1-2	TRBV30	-	CAWSVPGTIINYGYTF	TGTGCCTGGAGTGTACCCGGGACAATAATCAACTATGGCTACACCTTC
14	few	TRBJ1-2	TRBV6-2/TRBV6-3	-	CASSSRTEGDGYTF	TGTGCCAGCAGTTCCCGGACGGAGGGAGATGGCTACACCTTC
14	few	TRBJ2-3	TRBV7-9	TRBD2	CASSPRGEGDTQYF	TGTGCCAGCAGCCCCCGAGGGGAGGGAGATACGCAGTATTTT
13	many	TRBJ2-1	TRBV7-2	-	CASSGRVDGEQFF	TGTGCCAGCAGCGGCCGGGTGGACGGTGAGCAGTTCTTC
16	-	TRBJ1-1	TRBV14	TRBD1	CASSPTRTGRRTEAFF	TGTGCCAGCAGCCCAACCCGGACAGGGCGTAGGACTGAAGCTTTCTTT
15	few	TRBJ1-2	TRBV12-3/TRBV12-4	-	CASSLARSPPFGYTF	TGTGCCAGCAGTTTAGCGCGGAGTCCCCCCTTTGGCTACACCTTC
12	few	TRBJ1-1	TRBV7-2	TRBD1	CASSLGPQGAFF	TGTGCCAGCAGCTTAGGCCCACAGGGGGCTTTCTTT
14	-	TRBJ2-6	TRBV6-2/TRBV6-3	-	CASRGLPGANVLTF	TGTGCCAGCAGGGGCCTCCCTGGGGCCAACGTCCTGACTTTC
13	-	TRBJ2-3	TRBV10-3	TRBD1	CAISDRRTDTQYF	TGTGCCATCTCGGACAGGCGCACAGATACGCAGTATTTT
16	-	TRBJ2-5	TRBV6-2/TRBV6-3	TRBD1	CASSPGTGNQRETQYF	TGTGCCAGCAGTCCAGGGACAGGGAACCAACGAGAGACCCAGTACTTC
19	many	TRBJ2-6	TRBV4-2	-	CASSQEAGSRASGANVLTF	TGTGCCAGCAGCCAAGAGGCAGGGTCCCGGGCCTCTGGGGCCAACGTCCTGACTTTC
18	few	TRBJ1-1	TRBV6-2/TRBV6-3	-	CASSPRGGGQWTRTEAFF	TGTGCCAGCAGCCCTCGGGGCGGGGGACAATGGACACGAACTGAAGCTTTCTTT
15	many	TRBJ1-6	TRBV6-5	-	CASRLQSSYNSPLHF	TGTGCCAGCAGATTACAGAGCTCCTATAATTCACCCCTCCACTTT
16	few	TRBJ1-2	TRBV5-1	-	CASSPRVQTRYYGYTF	TGCGCCAGCAGCCCACGGGTCCAAACCAGATATTATGGCTACACCTTC
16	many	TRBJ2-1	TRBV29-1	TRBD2	CSVEAATSGGRNEQFF	TGCAGCGTTGAAGCCGCCACTAGCGGGGGGCGGAATGAGCAGTTCTTC
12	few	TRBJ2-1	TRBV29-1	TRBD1	CSTGQGALEQFF	TGCAGCACCGGACAGGGGGCTTTAGAGCAGTTCTTC
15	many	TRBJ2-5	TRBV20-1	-	CSAPGGSGTGETQYF	TGCAGTGCTCCCGGGGGTAGCGGTACGGGGGAGACCCAGTACTTC
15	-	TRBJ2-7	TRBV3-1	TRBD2	CASSRQASGDYEQHF	TGTGCCAGCAGCCGGCAAGCCTCCGGGGACTACGAGCAGCACTTC
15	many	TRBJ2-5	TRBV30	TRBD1	CAWRETGAMVETQYF	TGTGCCTGGAGGGAGACAGGGGCTATGGTGGAGACCCAGTACTTC
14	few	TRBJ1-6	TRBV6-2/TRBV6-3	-	CASRRGTRSSPLHF	TGTGCCAGCAGGAGAGGGACTAGGAGCTCACCCCTCCACTTT
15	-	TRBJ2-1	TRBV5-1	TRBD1	CASSLTGTGGYEQFF	TGCGCCAGCAGCTTGACCGGGACAGGGGGCTATGAGCAGTTCTTC
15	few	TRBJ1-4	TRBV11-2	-	CASSPGGAFNEKLFF	TGTGCCAGCAGCCCGGGGGGGGCCTTTAATGAAAAACTGTTTTTT
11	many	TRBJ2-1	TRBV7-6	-	CASSSRNEQFF	TGTGCCAGCAGCTCCCGGAATGAGCAGTTCTTC
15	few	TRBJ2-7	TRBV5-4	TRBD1	CASSFGTGGSYEQYF	TGTGCCAGCAGCTTCGGGACAGGGGGCTCCTACGAGCAGTACTTC
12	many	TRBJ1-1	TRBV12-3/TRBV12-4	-	CASSPGGTEAFF	TGTGCCAGCAGCCCTGGGGGCACTGAAGCTTTCTTT
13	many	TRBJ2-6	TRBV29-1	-	CSVVVSGANVLTF	TGCAGCGTTGTCGTCTCTGGGGCCAACGTCCTGACTTTC
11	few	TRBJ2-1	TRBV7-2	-	CASSYLYEQFF	TGTGCCAGCAGCTACCTCTATGAGCAGTTCTTC